A selection of T cell receptor beta chains follows, all from one sample in a study of OX40 agonist ivuxolimab in advanced cancers. Measured with immunoSEQ multiplex PCR; TCRdb has only the in-frame clones, and not every one. The sample consists of about 94,000 clones, around nine tenths of them appearing once. The sample consisted of CD4+ or CD8+ T cells sorted from blood, taken in a trial of the OX40 agonist ivuxolimab. These receptors all stem from an adult with an advanced solid tumor such as melanoma, head and neck, liver or kidney cancer. CDR3s include the opening cysteine and the closing phenylalanine or tryptophan. D genes are given only for firm matches. Only some rows state a clone size, as once, few, many or a class for expanded clones.

V gene,clone size,J gene,D gene,CDR3 length,CDR3 DNA,CDR3 protein
TRBV6-5,-,TRBJ2-7,-,13,TGTGCCAGCAGTCCAGGACAGTTCTACGAGCAGTACTTC,CASSPGQFYEQYF
TRBV4-2,-,TRBJ2-2,-,15,TGTGCCAGCAGCCAAGAGAAAATCAACACCGGGGAGCTGTTTTTT,CASSQEKINTGELFF
TRBV18,-,TRBJ2-6,-,16,TGTGCCAGCTCACGGGATACGGGCCCTGGGGCCAACGTCCTGACTTTC,CASSRDTGPGANVLTF
TRBV6-5,-,TRBJ2-6,-,15,TGTGCCAGCAGTAGTTATTTCTCTGGGGCCAACGTCCTGACTTTC,CASSSYFSGANVLTF
TRBV28,-,TRBJ2-7,TRBD1,17,TGTGCCAGCAGAATTACAGGGGGCGATTTCCTACTTCGTGAGCAGTACTTC,CASRITGGDFLLREQYF
TRBV18,-,TRBJ2-5,TRBD1,12,TGTGCCAGCTCACCACCAAGGGGCAGGGGGAACTTC,CASSPPRGRGNF
TRBV10-3,-,TRBJ2-5,-,13,TGTGCCATCAGTGCGGCGGAGCAAGAGACCCAGTACTTC,CAISAAEQETQYF
TRBV7-9,-,TRBJ2-2,-,15,TGTGCCAGCAGCTCCAAGGATATGAACACCGGGGAGCTGTTTTTT,CASSSKDMNTGELFF
TRBV13,once,TRBJ1-2,-,14,TGTGCCAGCATCCCGGACGGGGGAGAGAGGGGCTACACCTTC,CASIPDGGERGYTF
TRBV9,-,TRBJ2-7,TRBD1,16,TGTGCCAGCAGCGCAGCAACAGGGGGCAGTAGAGGCGAGCAGTACTTC,CASSAATGGSRGEQYF
TRBV7-3,-,TRBJ2-2,-,14,TGTGCCAGCAGCCCCTTAGGGAGCACCGGGGAGCTGTTTTTT,CASSPLGSTGELFF